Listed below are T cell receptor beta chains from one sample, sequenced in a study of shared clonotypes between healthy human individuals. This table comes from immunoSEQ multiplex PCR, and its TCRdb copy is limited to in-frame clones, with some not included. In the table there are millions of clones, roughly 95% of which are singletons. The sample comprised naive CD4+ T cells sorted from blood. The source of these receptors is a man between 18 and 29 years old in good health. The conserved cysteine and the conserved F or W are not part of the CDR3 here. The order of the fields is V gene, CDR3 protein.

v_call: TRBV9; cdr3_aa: ASSVREGALEPQH
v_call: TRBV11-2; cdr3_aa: ASSLSGLAEAKNIQY
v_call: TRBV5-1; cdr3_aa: ASSVSTEMNTEAF
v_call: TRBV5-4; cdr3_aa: ASSLLAGRETQY
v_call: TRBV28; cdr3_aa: ASSSGTGKKSSYNEQF
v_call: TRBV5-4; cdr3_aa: ASSWGQGGQGTEAF
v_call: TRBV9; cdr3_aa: ASSTGTSGIKETQY
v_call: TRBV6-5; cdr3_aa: ASSYSAGKGETQY
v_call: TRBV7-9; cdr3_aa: ASSFPGQVNNEQF
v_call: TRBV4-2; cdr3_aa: ASSQGLRDSYNSPLH
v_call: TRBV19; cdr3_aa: ASSTRIGTGELF
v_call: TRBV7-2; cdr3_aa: ASSLAGGPYEQY
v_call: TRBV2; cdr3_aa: ASGGQGPETQY
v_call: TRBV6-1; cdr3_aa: ASSEIGQGLAKNIQY
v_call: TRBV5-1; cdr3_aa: ASSTPPLAGEDNEQF
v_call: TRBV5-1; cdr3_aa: ASSLSSETQY
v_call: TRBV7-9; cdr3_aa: ASSRKIAGELF
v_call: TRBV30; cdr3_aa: AWSRTGTAYNEQF
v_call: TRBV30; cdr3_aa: AWSVQGSGQPQH
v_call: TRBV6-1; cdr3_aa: ASRGLAESYEQY
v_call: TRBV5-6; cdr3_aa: ASSLGTGKETQY
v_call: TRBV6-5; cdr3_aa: ASRPPGRVGELF
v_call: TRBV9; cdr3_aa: ASSVAPRETQY
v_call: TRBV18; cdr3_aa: ASSPLGGSTDTQY
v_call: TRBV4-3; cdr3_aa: ASSQVRFSYEQY
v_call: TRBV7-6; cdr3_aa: ASSLGSSVTDTQY
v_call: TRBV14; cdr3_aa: ASSQGASGWGTQETQY
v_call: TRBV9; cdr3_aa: ASSVEGWETQY
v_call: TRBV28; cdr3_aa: ASSMGLGRPQETQY
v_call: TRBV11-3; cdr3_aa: ASSLGSFSHPEFTDTQY
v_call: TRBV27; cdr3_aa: ASSLSQQTIASPLH
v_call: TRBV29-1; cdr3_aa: SVAGLSEKLF
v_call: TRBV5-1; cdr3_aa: ASSSDASGNTIY
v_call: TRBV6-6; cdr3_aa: ASSWEGPPSGYT
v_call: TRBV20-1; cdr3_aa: SGVVNEQF
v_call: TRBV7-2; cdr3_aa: ASSTRDSSYEQY
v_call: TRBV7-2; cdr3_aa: ASSLGLAGASYEQY
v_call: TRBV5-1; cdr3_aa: ASSFGQGRTNSPLH
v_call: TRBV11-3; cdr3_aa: ASSLGQTNNEQF
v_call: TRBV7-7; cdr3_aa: ASSSRYSGMVMANEQF
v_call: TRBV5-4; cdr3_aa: ASSADSQQVTGELF
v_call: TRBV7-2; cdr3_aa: ASSPGGLRARAF
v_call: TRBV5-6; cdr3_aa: ASSLLDTQY
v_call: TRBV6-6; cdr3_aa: ASSSFLTSGEKLF
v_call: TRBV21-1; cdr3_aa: ASSKVGPQH
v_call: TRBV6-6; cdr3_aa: ASSWGLSGTAYEQY
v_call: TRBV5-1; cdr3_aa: ASRTDRSNYEQY
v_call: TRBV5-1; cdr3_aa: ASSTTLADQETQY
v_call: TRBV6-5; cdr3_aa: ASSYSTGGGYT
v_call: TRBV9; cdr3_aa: ASSPSSGARKY
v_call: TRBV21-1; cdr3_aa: ASSKADRGAPLH
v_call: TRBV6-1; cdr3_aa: ASSEVARVRYYEQY
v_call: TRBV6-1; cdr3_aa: ASSGTGREQF
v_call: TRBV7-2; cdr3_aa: ASSSLAGTPTYEQY